This record looks at one T cell receptor (beta chain) sequence and its context. Study processing details: Estimated nucleated cell counts came from reference gene primer amplification. Assay used: immunoSEQ multiplex PCR; TCRdb lists only in-frame clones, some missing. That table supplies the V and J calls and clone size; D and trimming were determined from the DNA. The sample includes fewer than 90,000 clones, approximately 90% of them seen just once. V shed 1 base and J shed 8 bases, with 16 bases lying between them. This CDR3 spans 16 amino acids. Germline V lookup: CDR1 SGDLS, CDR2 YYNGEE. This sample was included in a study of blood T cell repertoires in COVID-19. At the level of the study: The United States, Italy and Spain provided the acute and convalescent COVID-19 samples. Sample material is recorded as cDNA or gDNA derived from T cells, B-cell-depleted T cells, or PBMCs.

The genes are TRBV9 and TRBJ1-6, with D possibly TRBD1 on 5 matching bases. Sequenced sample: peripheral blood. The source is an elderly woman with active COVID-19. CDR3: CASSVRDSGWDSPLHF. The CDR3 DNA reads as TGTGCCAGCAGCGTAAGGGACTCGGGTTGGGATTCACCCCTCCACTTT.